The rows below give T cell receptor beta chains drawn from one sample of a study of blood T cell repertoires in COVID-19. Sequencing was performed with immunoSEQ multiplex PCR; in TCRdb, only in-frame clones are kept and a portion is missing. The sample lists about 98,000 clones, 70% to 80% occurring once. The sample consisted of peripheral blood. These receptor sequences come from a man between 65 and 80 years old with acute or convalescent COVID-19. CDR3s include the opening cysteine and the closing phenylalanine or tryptophan. The D gene is left open where the match is weak. Size is stated for part of the rows, as once, few or many counts, or as a class when the clone is expanded.

cdr3_length,clone_size,j_call,v_call,d_call,cdr3_aa,cdr3_nt
14,NA,TRBJ2-5,TRBV7-9,NA,CASSLVGLVKTQYF,TGTGCCAGCAGCTTAGTTGGGCTGGTTAAGACCCAGTACTTC
15,NA,TRBJ2-3,TRBV30,NA,CAWSVLAVHTDTQYF,TGTGCCTGGAGTGTATTGGCGGTACACACAGATACGCAGTATTTT
19,NA,TRBJ1-1,TRBV5-5,TRBD1,CASSLARPPGQAMNTEAFF,TGTGCCAGCAGCTTGGCACGACCGCCGGGACAGGCGATGAACACTGAAGCTTTCTTT
15,few,TRBJ2-1,TRBV2,TRBD2,CASTQGLAGEREQFF,TGTGCCAGCACCCAGGGACTAGCGGGAGAACGAGAGCAGTTCTTC
15,NA,TRBJ2-1,TRBV18,TRBD1,CASSITGTGDNEQFF,TGTGCCAGCTCAATAACCGGGACAGGGGACAATGAGCAGTTCTTC
12,few,TRBJ2-7,TRBV15,TRBD1,CATSRDRYEQYF,TGTGCCACCAGCAGGGACAGGTACGAGCAGTACTTC
17,once,TRBJ2-1,TRBV24-1,NA,CATSDPLAVSSYNEQFF,TGTGCCACCAGTGACCCTCTAGCCGTAAGCTCCTACAATGAGCAGTTCTTC
13,NA,TRBJ1-1,TRBV19,NA,CASSIKGDTEAFF,TGTGCCAGTAGTATCAAAGGGGACACTGAAGCTTTCTTT
15,many,TRBJ1-6,TRBV9,TRBD1,CASSTWDRDASPLHF,TGTGCCAGCAGCACTTGGGACAGGGATGCTTCACCCCTCCACTTT
14,NA,TRBJ1-2,TRBV24-1,TRBD1,CATSARDRVSGYTF,TGTGCCACCAGTGCTCGGGACAGGGTCTCTGGCTACACCTTC
14,NA,TRBJ1-1,TRBV29-1,NA,CSAGRSRENTEAFF,TGCAGCGCTGGGCGAAGCAGGGAGAACACTGAAGCTTTCTTT
14,NA,TRBJ1-1,TRBV7-2,TRBD1,CASRLTGVNTEAFF,TGTGCCAGCAGATTGACAGGGGTGAACACTGAAGCTTTCTTT
16,NA,TRBJ1-3,TRBV18,TRBD1,CASSHGQGATGNTIYF,TGTGCCAGCTCACACGGACAGGGGGCCACTGGAAACACCATATATTTT
13,NA,TRBJ2-1,TRBV11-2,NA,CASRSTGSNEQFF,TGTGCCAGCAGATCTACAGGGTCTAATGAGCAGTTCTTC
15,once,TRBJ1-2,TRBV21-1,NA,CASRQVRGRVYGYTF,TGTGCCAGCAGGCAAGTCAGGGGGCGCGTCTATGGCTACACCTTC
19,few,TRBJ1-6,TRBV27,TRBD1,CASSPRQGSVSSYNSPLHF,TGTGCCAGCAGTCCGAGACAGGGGTCGGTTAGCTCCTATAATTCACCCCTCCACTTT
18,NA,TRBJ1-6,TRBV3-1/TRBV3-2,NA,CASSQDVTEINYNSPLHF,TGTGCCAGCAGCCAAGATGTCACGGAGATCAATTATAATTCACCCCTCCACTTT
15,NA,TRBJ2-1,TRBV4-3,NA,CASSQLTNTYNEQFF,TGCGCCAGCAGCCAACTCACCAACACCTACAATGAGCAGTTCTTC
12,NA,TRBJ2-5,TRBV5-1,NA,CASSLNQETQYF,TGCGCCAGCAGTTTGAACCAGGAGACCCAGTACTTC
11,NA,TRBJ2-5,TRBV10-1,NA,CASTREETQYF,TGCGCCAGCACGCGGGAAGAGACCCAGTACTTC